The 31 T cell receptor beta chains given below trace back to one sample, sequenced in a study of technical replicates of blood from a few donors. Clones were sequenced by immunoSEQ multiplex PCR, and TCRdb holds only the in-frame ones, with some missing. The table shows fewer than 80,000 clones, with 85% to 90% occurring only once. Material: PBMCs. These receptors came from a human donor in good health. Some clones in this sample may be carry-over from other donors' samples.

The V and J genes are TRBV7-8 and TRBJ2-7; 8 bases line up with TRBD2. V dropped 7 bases and J dropped 1; count of bases not matched to a gene: 9. CDR3 size: 15 residues. The V gene's germline CDR1 is SGHVS and CDR2 FQNEAQ. CDR3 nucleotide sequence: TGTGCCAGCATGAGGCGGCTAGCGGGTTCCTACGAGCAGTACTTC. The encoded protein is CASMRRLAGSYEQYF.

The chain recombines TRBV30 with TRBJ2-5; D is unresolved. Germline assignment: CDR1 GTSNPN and CDR2 SVGIG (reference sequence). Trimming pared 0 bases from V and 4 bases from J, leaving 3 bases between. The CDR3 has 11 residues. For the CDR3, the DNA is TGTGCCTGGAGTGTGCGAGAGACCCAGTACTTC. Translated, it gives CAWSVRETQYF.

The chain combines TRBV5-1 with TRBJ2-7, with 7 positions matching TRBD2. Trimming cost V 3 bases and J 1 base; bases outside gene matches: 7. There are 15 residues in the CDR3. Germline V lookup: CDR1 SGHRS, CDR2 YFSETQ. This CDR3 reads CASSSTSETSYEQYF. CDR3 nucleotides: TGCGCCAGCAGCTCCACTAGCGAAACATCCTACGAGCAGTACTTC.

V is TRBV7-3 and J is TRBJ2-1, with 11 bases that match TRBD2. Per germline, CDR1 SGHTA and CDR2 FQGTGA. V shed 5 bases, J shed 6 bases, and the junction held 6 bases outside the gene matches. This CDR3 is built from 15 residues. Written as DNA, the CDR3 is TGTGCCAGCAGCGTTAGCGGGGGGGCCTTCAATGAGCAGTTCTTC. Amino acid sequence: CASSVSGGAFNEQFF.

The chain carries TRBV10-3 and TRBJ2-7; no clear D. From germline, CDR1 is ENHRY and CDR2 SYGVKD. The CDR3 contains 14 residues. Trimming cost V 0 bases and J 1 base, with 7 bases left between them. This chain's CDR3 is CAISESDTSYEQYF. The CDR3 bases are TGTGCCATCAGTGAGTCCGACACTTCCTACGAGCAGTACTTC.

The chain has TRBV19 and TRBJ2-1; the match to TRBD1 covers 7 bases. The ends lost 6 bases at V and 9 bases at J; junction bases unmatched: 8. The CDR3 is made up of 13 amino acids. The germline V gene encodes CDR1 LNHDA and CDR2 SQIVND (reference sequence). The CDR3 is CASRPTGPGEQFF. Here the CDR3 DNA reads TGTGCCAGTAGACCGACAGGGCCGGGTGAGCAGTTCTTC.

The chain employs TRBV4-3 and TRBJ1-2, with D perhaps TRBD1 (5 bases). Germline loops: CDR1 LGHNA, CDR2 YSLEER. V shed 1 base and J shed 2 bases, with 11 bases lying between them. The CDR3 contains 15 residues. CDR3 sequence: CASSQAFTGNYGYTF. CDR3 nucleotide sequence: TGCGCCAGCAGCCAAGCTTTCACAGGCAACTATGGCTACACCTTC.

The chain is built from TRBV27 and TRBJ2-7, with 11 bases fitting TRBD1. The CDR3 totals 16 residues. CDR1 MNHEY and CDR2 SMNVEV come from the germline V gene (reference sequence). J lost 1 base, V lost 6 bases, and 8 bases had no gene match. The CDR3 here is CASRPPGQGVSYEQYF. Written as DNA, the CDR3 is TGTGCCAGCAGGCCTCCGGGACAGGGGGTTTCCTACGAGCAGTACTTC.

The chain uses TRBV28 and TRBJ1-2; 9 bases fit TRBD1. After removal of 9 bases from V and 8 bases from J, the junction contained 10 bases not matched to a gene. The CDR3 is 13 residues long. Looked up from germline, CDR1 is MDHEN and CDR2 is SYDVKM. CDR3 residues: CASLRDRVEGYTF. CDR3 sequence (DNA): TGTGCCAGTCTCCGGGACAGGGTGGAGGGCTACACCTTC.

V gene TRBV6-6 combines with J gene TRBJ2-6; maybe TRBD2 (5 bases). Trimming cost V 4 bases and J 4 bases, with 14 bases left between them. The CDR3 consists of 16 residues. Germline CDR1 is MNHNY and CDR2 is SVGAGI (reference sequence). CDR3 protein: CASSSGTRLGANVLTF. CDR3 DNA sequence: TGTGCCAGCAGTTCCGGAACTAGGCTCGGGGCCAACGTCCTGACTTTC.

The rearrangement links TRBV21-1 to TRBJ1-6. TRBV21-1 is reported as a pseudogene. The CDR3 extends over 16 amino acids. The CDR3 coding sequence is TGTGCCAGCAGCAAAGCGCGGTCACTGGGTTGGTCACCCCTCCACTTT. Encoded protein: CASSKARSLGWSPLHF.

This clone appeared a few times. The same CDR3 also results from other DNA sequences found in this sample. The V gene is TRBV2, the J gene TRBJ1-1; 8 nucleotides match TRBD1. The germline gives CDR1 SNHLY, CDR2 FYNNEI. This CDR3 spans 15 amino acids. The ends lost 6 bases at V and 0 bases at J; junction bases unmatched: 6. The chain's CDR3 is CASSATGAMNTEAFF. The CDR3 DNA reads TGTGCCAGCAGCGCGACAGGGGCTATGAACACTGAAGCTTTCTTT.

This clone appeared a single time. This sequence joins TRBV5-6 and TRBJ2-2, with no clear D. Germline assignment: CDR1 SGHDT and CDR2 YYEEEE. Trimming cost V 0 bases and J 8 bases, with 8 bases left between them. The CDR3 contains 13 residues. The CDR3 region has the DNA TGTGCCAGCAGCTTGGCCGTAATGGGGGAGCTGTTTTTT. This gives the protein CASSLAVMGELFF.

This rearrangement joins TRBV11-2 to TRBJ2-2, with 9 nucleotides matching TRBD1. J lost 7 bases, V lost 5 bases, and 8 bases had no gene match. The CDR3 runs 15 residues. CDR1 and CDR2 (germline): SGHAT, FQNNGV. This CDR3 reads CASSAAGQGDGELFF. In DNA form, the CDR3 reads TGTGCCAGCAGCGCCGCGGGACAGGGTGACGGGGAGCTGTTTTTT.

This sequence joins TRBV7-3 and TRBJ1-2; D ambiguous. This CDR3 spans 13 amino acids. Per germline, CDR1 SGHTA and CDR2 FQGTGA. Trimming removed 3 bases at V and 7 bases at J, with 12 bases between. The chain's CDR3 is CASSFNSGGGYTF. Written as DNA, the CDR3 is TGTGCCAGCAGCTTTAATTCCGGCGGTGGCTACACCTTC.

V and J are TRBV12-5 and TRBJ2-2; TRBD2 might be the D (7 bases). V lost 4 bases, J lost 2 bases, and 11 bases lay in between. The CDR3 consists of 15 residues. Germline V gives CDR1 LGHNT, CDR2 FRNRAP. CDR3 region: CASGSGGRNTGELFF. The DNA of the CDR3 is TGTGCTAGTGGTTCGGGGGGCCGAAACACCGGGGAGCTGTTTTTT.

The chain links TRBV6-1 to TRBJ1-2; 7 bases fit TRBD1. This CDR3 has 15 amino acids. Germline lookup yields CDR1 MNHNS and CDR2 SASEGT. Trimming took 5 bases from V and 0 from J; bases not matched to a gene: 6. DNA of the CDR3: TGTGCCAGCAGTAACAGGGGCGAGACTAACTATGGCTACACCTTC. It is translated as CASSNRGETNYGYTF.

The CDR3 bases are TGTGCCAGCAGCAAACGGGAAGGGACAGGGGGCGCTGGAAACACCATATATTTT. Protein: CASSKREGTGGAGNTIYF. The chain is built from TRBV21-1 and TRBJ1-3; the table's TRBD1 call for D was not verified on the DNA. TRBV21-1 is flagged as a pseudogene. This CDR3 has 18 residues.

This rearrangement joins TRBV5-5 to TRBJ1-2, with D possibly matching TRBD1 (5 bases). This CDR3 contains 14 residues. Germline lookup yields CDR1 SGHKS and CDR2 YYEKEE (reference sequence). Trimming cost V 2 bases and J 3 bases, with 11 bases left between them. The CDR3 DNA is TGTGCCAGCAGCTTCGGGTCCAGGGACTATGGCTACACCTTC. It translates to CASSFGSRDYGYTF.

In this sample, this clone turned up once. The chain combines TRBV6-1 with TRBJ1-2; TRBD1 might be the D (6 bases). Per the germline V gene, CDR1 is MNHNS and CDR2 is SASEGT. The CDR3 loop spans 15 amino acids. With 1 base removed from V and 0 bases from J, the gap between germline ends came to 9 bases. The CDR3 spells CASSEESGANYGYTF. The CDR3 coding sequence is TGTGCCAGCAGTGAAGAGTCAGGGGCTAACTATGGCTACACCTTC.

This sequence joins TRBV19 and TRBJ1-2, with a possible D match to TRBD1 (6 bases). Looked up from germline, CDR1 is LNHDA and CDR2 is SQIVND (reference sequence). Trimming cost V 7 bases and J 2 bases, with 14 bases left between them. CDR3 length: 14 residues. CDR3 loop: CASTGFRGNYGYTF. In DNA, the CDR3 is TGTGCCAGTACGGGATTCAGGGGAAACTATGGCTACACCTTC.

This clone appeared a few times. The chain is built from TRBV19 and TRBJ2-7, with 8 nucleotides matching TRBD1. Germline CDR1 and CDR2: LNHDA and SQIVND (reference sequence). V gave up 6 bases and J gave up 0 bases; unmatched junction bases: 7. The CDR3 is made up of 15 amino acids. The CDR3 loop reads CASRSVGQGSYEQYF. In DNA form, the CDR3 reads TGTGCCAGTAGGTCGGTAGGACAGGGCTCCTACGAGCAGTACTTC.

The chain employs TRBV14 and TRBJ1-2, with 8 bases matching TRBD1. The CDR3 is made up of 15 amino acids. Germline assignment: CDR1 SGHDN and CDR2 FVKESK. J lost 4 bases, V lost 1 base, and 5 bases had no gene match. The DNA for the CDR3 is TGTGCCAGCAGCCAAGCGAACAGGGGGATCTATGGCTACACCTTC. Its translation: CASSQANRGIYGYTF.

This clone was counted a single time. The CDR3: CASSLEGGAYEQYF. CDR3 DNA: TGCGCCAGCAGCTTGGAAGGCGGAGCCTACGAGCAGTACTTC. The J gene is TRBJ2-7, the V gene TRBV5-1; no clear D gene. V was shortened by 0 bases and J by 2 bases, with 9 bases between the two germline ends. In germline, CDR1 is SGHRS, CDR2 YFSETQ. The CDR3 totals 14 residues.

This clone was observed a single time. J is TRBJ2-3 and V is TRBV7-2; a possible D gene is TRBD1 (5 bases). This CDR3 is built from 14 residues. The V end was cut by 1 base, the J end by 8 bases, with 13 bases between. The germline V gene has CDR1 SGHTA and CDR2 FQGNSA. CDR3 protein: CASSLVFVQGTQYF. The CDR3 DNA reads TGTGCCAGCAGCTTAGTTTTCGTTCAGGGTACGCAGTATTTT.

The V call is TRBV5-1, the J call TRBJ2-2; D unresolved. The CDR3 loop spans 15 amino acids. The V and J ends lost 0 bases and 2 bases respectively, with 8 bases between them. Per the germline V gene, CDR1 is SGHRS and CDR2 is YFSETQ. CDR3 residues: CASSLELANTGELFF. The CDR3, as DNA: TGCGCCAGCAGCTTGGAACTTGCCAACACCGGGGAGCTGTTTTTT.

The chain uses TRBV7-6 and TRBJ1-1; D may be TRBD1 (6 bases). Trimming stripped 5 bases from V and 4 bases from J, with 20 bases between. This CDR3 region has 16 residues. Per the germline V gene, CDR1 is SGHVS and CDR2 is FNYEAQ. CDR3 residues: CASSPTAGGGGTEAFF. The CDR3 DNA is TGTGCCAGCAGCCCCACTGCGGGGGGGGGCGGCACTGAAGCTTTCTTT.

The CDR3 is CASRIPTTNYGYTF. The DNA for the CDR3 is TGCGCCAGCAGGATCCCAACTACTAACTATGGCTACACCTTC. The chain uses TRBV5-1 and TRBJ1-2; the D is unclear. Germline V gene data show CDR1 as SGHRS and CDR2 as YFSETQ. This CDR3 region has 14 residues. Between the trimmed V and J ends, which lost 5 bases and 0 bases, there was a span of 11 bases.

The chain recombines TRBV9 with TRBJ1-4; perhaps TRBD1 as D (6 bases). Germline V gene data show CDR1 as SGDLS and CDR2 as YYNGEE. Trimming removed 3 bases at V and 7 bases at J, with 13 bases between. The CDR3 runs to 14 residues. The CDR3 sequence is CASSARGGAEKLFF. CDR3 coding DNA: TGTGCCAGCAGCGCCCGGGGGGGGGCTGAAAAACTGTTTTTT.

V is TRBV5-4 and J is TRBJ2-3, with 13 bases aligning to TRBD2. Germline trimming cut 1 base from V and 4 bases from J; bases unmatched to any gene: 3. Germline V gene sequence: CDR1 SGHNT, CDR2 YYREEE (reference sequence). The CDR3 has 16 amino acids. The CDR3 nucleotides read TGTGCCAGCAGCTTGCGGACTAGCGGGAGTGCAGATACGCAGTATTTT. Its translation: CASSLRTSGSADTQYF.

This chain uses TRBV5-6 with TRBJ1-1, with D hard to call. The CDR3 runs 14 residues. In germline, CDR1 is SGHDT, CDR2 YYEEEE. V dropped 4 bases and J dropped 3 bases, with 13 bases sitting between them. The CDR3 DNA follows: TGTGCCAGCAGCCAGATCGGAGTATACACTGAAGCTTTCTTT. Amino acids: CASSQIGVYTEAFF.